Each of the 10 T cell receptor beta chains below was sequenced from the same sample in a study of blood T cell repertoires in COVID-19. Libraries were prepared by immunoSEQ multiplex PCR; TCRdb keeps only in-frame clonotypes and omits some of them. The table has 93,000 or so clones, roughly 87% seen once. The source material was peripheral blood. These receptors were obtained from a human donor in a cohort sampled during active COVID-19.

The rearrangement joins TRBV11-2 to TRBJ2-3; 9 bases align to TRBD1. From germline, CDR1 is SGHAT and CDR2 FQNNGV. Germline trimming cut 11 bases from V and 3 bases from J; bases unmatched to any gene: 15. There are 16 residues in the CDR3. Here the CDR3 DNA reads TGTGCCGTTCTGGCAGCGAACAGGGGGCGTACAGATACGCAGTATTTT. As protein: CAVLAANRGRTDTQYF. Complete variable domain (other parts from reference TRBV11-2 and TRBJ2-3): EAGVAQSPRYKIIEKRQSVAFWCNPISGHATLYWYQQILGQGPKLLIQFQNNGVVDDSQLPKDRFSAERLKGVDSTLKIQPAKLEDSAVYLCAVLAANRGRTDTQYFGPGTRLTVL.

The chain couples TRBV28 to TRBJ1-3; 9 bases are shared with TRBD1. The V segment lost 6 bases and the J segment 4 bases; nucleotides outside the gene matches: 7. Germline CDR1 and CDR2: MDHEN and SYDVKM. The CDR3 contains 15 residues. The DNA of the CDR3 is TGTGCCAGCAGCCCTTCGACAGGGGGGGGAAACACCATATATTTT. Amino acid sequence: CASSPSTGGGNTIYF. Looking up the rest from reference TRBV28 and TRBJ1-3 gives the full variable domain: DVKVTQSSRYLVKRTGEKVFLECVQDMDHENMFWYRQDPGLGLRLIYFSYDVKMKEKGDIPEGYSVSREKKERFSLILESASTNQTSMYLCASSPSTGGGNTIYFGEGSWLTVV.

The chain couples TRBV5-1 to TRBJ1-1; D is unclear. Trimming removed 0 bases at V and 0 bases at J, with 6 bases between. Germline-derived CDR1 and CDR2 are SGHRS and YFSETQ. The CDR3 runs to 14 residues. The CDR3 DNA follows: TGCGCCAGCAGCTTGGACGGGATGAACACTGAAGCTTTCTTT. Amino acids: CASSLDGMNTEAFF.

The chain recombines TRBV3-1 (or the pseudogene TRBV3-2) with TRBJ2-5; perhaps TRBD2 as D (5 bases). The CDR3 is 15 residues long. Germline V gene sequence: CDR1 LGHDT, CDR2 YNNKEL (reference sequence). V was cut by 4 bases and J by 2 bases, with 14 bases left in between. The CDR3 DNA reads TGTGCCAGCAGCCCCTTGGCGGGCGGACAAGAGACCCAGTACTTC. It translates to CASSPLAGGQETQYF.

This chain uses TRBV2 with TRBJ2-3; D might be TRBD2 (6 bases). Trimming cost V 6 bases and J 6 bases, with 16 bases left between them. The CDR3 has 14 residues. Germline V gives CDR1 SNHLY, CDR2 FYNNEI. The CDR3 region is CASSPGTSVDTQYF. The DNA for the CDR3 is TGTGCCAGCAGCCCCGGGACTTCAGTCGATACGCAGTATTTT.

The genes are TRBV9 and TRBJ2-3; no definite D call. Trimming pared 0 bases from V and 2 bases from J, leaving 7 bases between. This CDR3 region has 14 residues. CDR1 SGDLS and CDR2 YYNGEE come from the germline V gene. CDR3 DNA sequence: TGTGCCAGCAGCGTAGCTCGCGTCACAGATACGCAGTATTTT. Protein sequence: CASSVARVTDTQYF. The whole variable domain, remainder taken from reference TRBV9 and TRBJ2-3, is DSGVTQTPKHLITATGQRVTLRCSPRSGDLSVYWYQQSLDQGLQFLIQYYNGEERAKGNILERFSAQQFPDLHSELNLSSLELGDSALYFCASSVARVTDTQYFGPGTRLTVL.

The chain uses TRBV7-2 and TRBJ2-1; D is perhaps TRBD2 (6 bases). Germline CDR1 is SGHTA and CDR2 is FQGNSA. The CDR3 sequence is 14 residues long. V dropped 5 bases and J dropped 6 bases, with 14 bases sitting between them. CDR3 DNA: TGTGCCAGCAGCATACGACTAGTAAGCAATGAGCAGTTCTTC. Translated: CASSIRLVSNEQFF.

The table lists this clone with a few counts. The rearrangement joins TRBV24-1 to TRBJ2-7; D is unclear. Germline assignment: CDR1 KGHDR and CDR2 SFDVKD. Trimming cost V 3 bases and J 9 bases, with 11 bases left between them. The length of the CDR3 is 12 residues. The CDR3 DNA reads TGTGCCACCAGTGATCTAGACCTAAGGCAGTACTTC. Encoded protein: CATSDLDLRQYF.

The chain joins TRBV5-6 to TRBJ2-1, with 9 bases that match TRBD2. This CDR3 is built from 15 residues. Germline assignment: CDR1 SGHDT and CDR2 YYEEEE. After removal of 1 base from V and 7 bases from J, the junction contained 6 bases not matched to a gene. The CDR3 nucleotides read TGTGCCAGCAGCTTGAGCGGGACTAGCATGAATGAGCAGTTCTTC. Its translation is CASSLSGTSMNEQFF.

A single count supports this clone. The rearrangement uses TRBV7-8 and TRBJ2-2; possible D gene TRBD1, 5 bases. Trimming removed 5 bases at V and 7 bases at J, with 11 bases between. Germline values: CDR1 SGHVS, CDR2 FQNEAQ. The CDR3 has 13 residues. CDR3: CASSPEGVGELFF. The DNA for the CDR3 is TGTGCCAGCAGCCCAGAAGGGGTCGGGGAGCTGTTTTTT. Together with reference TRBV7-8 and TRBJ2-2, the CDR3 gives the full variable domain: GAGVSQSPRYKVAKRGQDVALRCDPISGHVSLFWYQQALGQGPEFLTYFQNEAQLDKSGLPSDRFFAERPEGSVSTLKIQRTQQEDSAVYLCASSPEGVGELFFGEGSRLTVL.